This entry describes one TCR beta chain. Its binding antigen is unknown. There are no base qualities to consult, and no much larger clone falls within one base. The study was a case-control design nested within a healthcare worker cohort in London, UK, with weekly nasopharyngeal swab PCR tests and blood sampling. Healthcare workers were enrolled in the week of the UK lockdown, from 23 to 31 March 2020, and were followed every week for up to roughly 15 weeks. This record comes from a study of early T cells in non-severe SARS-CoV-2 infection (dated by TCRdb to the early 2020s). Regarding the research as a whole: Bulk RNA from unsorted whole blood was used for TCR sequencing, so alpha and beta chains could not be paired. Summary of the overall study and its limitations: VDJdb matching was skewed toward anti-spike CD8 responses and likely underestimated virus-specific expansions, missing private and CD4 specificities.

Taken from the germline V gene, the CDR1 and CDR2 loops are SGHTA and FQGNSA. V is reduced by 1 base and J by 4 bases, leaving a spacing of 17 bases between them. The CDR3 starts with the cysteine, ends with the phenylalanine, and has 16 residues. The entry retains the CDR3 DNA only, 48 bases that are in frame from base 1. Libraries were constructed by 5' RACE. Instrument used: NextSeq 500. Unique molecular identifiers were attached to individual cDNA molecules in the TCR library protocol so that sequencing error and PCR bias could be corrected. Sequencing covered both TCR alpha and beta chains, and within each sample the abundances of alpha and beta sequences were tightly co-correlated. In the original analysis: Decombinator V4 was used to annotate the V gene, J gene and CDR3 of the TCR sequences. Expanded TCRs were defined as changing significantly between any two time points under a Poisson model with p below 0.0001. Abundances of TCRs were expressed as counts per million after normalisation to the total number of TCRs sequenced in each sample. TRAV1-2 paired with TRAJ12, TRAJ20 or TRAJ33 defined MAIT TCRs, while TRAV10 paired with TRAJ18 defined iNKT TCRs. VDJdb, accessed 1 November 2021, was searched for CMV, EBV and SARS-CoV-2 annotated TCRs, excluding TCRs annotated for multiple antigens. TCRdb reran the public reads through fastp at Q25 and MiXCR, keeping productive beta chains. Rows are combined by CDR3 protein, so each entry shows the most common genes and DNA. TCRdb assigned the V and J calls; the authors' analysis was not used. Present in this sample are roughly 67,000 distinct CDR3 sequences, approximately 10% of which were seen just once. Around 6.4% of the sample rests with the top ten.

The source of this sequence is an adult who was a healthcare worker with PCR-confirmed SARS-CoV-2 infection or an uninfected control (not recorded which). The rearrangement combines TRBV7-2 with TRBJ2-7, with a weak D call of TRBD1 (6 bases match). The sequenced sample was whole blood. The nucleotide sequence is TGTGCCAGCAGCTTAGAATCCCGGACAGTAGCTTACGAGCAGTACTTC. It translates to CASSLESRTVAYEQYF. The variable domain in full, with residues beyond the CDR3 obtained from the reference TRBV7-2 and TRBJ2-7 genes, is GAGVSQSPSNKVTEKGKDVELRCDPISGHTALYWYRQSLGQGLEFLIYFQGNSAPDKSGLPSDRFSAERTGGSVSTLTIQRTQQEDSAVYLCASSLESRTVAYEQYFGPGTRLTVT.